The T cell receptor (beta chain) described here comes from a study of T cells in Graves' hyperthyroidism and ophthalmopathy. Study summary: Peripheral blood was acquired at first diagnosis, ahead of any therapy whatsoever. Study-level findings and limits: The majority of expanded thyroid clonotypes above 0.001 also appeared in blood. Stable hyperthyroidism was told apart from ophthalmopathy by a model built on 13 V-J features.

Researchers barred patients who had uncontrolled infection, other autoimmune disease, pregnancy or lactation. Amplification targeted TCR beta CDR3 regions from RNA transcripts. During a first-round RT-PCR of the TCR CDR3, the HTBI primer set was used. TCRdb itself ran the multiplex PCR reads through MiXCR, one entry per CDR3 protein. The sample holds around 520,000 distinct CDR3 sequences, around 13% seen once. This CDR3 comprises 10 residues. V was shortened by 3 bases and J by 9 bases, with 3 bases between the two germline ends. Germline CDR1 and CDR2: MDHEN and SYDVKM. As for this clonotype: Its antigen remains unidentified.

The sequenced material came from blood. The TCR comes from a woman aged 40-49 years with Graves' hyperthyroidism. V and J are TRBV28 and TRBJ2-1, with D unclear. The DNA of the CDR3 is TGTGCCAGCAGTTTTGTTGAGCAGTTCTTC. This sequence encodes CASSFVEQFF.